This T cell receptor beta chain comes out of a study of blood T cell repertoires in COVID-19. Study in general: Sample material is recorded as cDNA or gDNA derived from T cells, B-cell-depleted T cells, or PBMCs.

Residents of 24 US areas, aged about 18 to 95 years, made up the participants. In germline, CDR1 is LNHDA, CDR2 SQIVND (reference sequence). There are 13 residues in the CDR3. Trimming stripped 3 bases from V and 3 bases from J, with 8 bases between. TCRdb's copy holds only in-frame clones and misses some; the assay was immunoSEQ multiplex PCR. The sample consists of approximately 82,000 clones, approximately 90% of them appearing once. This clonotype was sampled from a woman in her 50s with acute COVID-19. This chain uses TRBV19 with TRBJ1-1; a weak D match, TRBD1 (5 bases). The sample comprised PBMCs or T cells enriched from blood (not recorded which). The CDR3 DNA sequence: TGTGCCAGTAGTATTTCGGGGGACACTGAAGCTTTCTTT. Translating gives CASSISGDTEAFF.